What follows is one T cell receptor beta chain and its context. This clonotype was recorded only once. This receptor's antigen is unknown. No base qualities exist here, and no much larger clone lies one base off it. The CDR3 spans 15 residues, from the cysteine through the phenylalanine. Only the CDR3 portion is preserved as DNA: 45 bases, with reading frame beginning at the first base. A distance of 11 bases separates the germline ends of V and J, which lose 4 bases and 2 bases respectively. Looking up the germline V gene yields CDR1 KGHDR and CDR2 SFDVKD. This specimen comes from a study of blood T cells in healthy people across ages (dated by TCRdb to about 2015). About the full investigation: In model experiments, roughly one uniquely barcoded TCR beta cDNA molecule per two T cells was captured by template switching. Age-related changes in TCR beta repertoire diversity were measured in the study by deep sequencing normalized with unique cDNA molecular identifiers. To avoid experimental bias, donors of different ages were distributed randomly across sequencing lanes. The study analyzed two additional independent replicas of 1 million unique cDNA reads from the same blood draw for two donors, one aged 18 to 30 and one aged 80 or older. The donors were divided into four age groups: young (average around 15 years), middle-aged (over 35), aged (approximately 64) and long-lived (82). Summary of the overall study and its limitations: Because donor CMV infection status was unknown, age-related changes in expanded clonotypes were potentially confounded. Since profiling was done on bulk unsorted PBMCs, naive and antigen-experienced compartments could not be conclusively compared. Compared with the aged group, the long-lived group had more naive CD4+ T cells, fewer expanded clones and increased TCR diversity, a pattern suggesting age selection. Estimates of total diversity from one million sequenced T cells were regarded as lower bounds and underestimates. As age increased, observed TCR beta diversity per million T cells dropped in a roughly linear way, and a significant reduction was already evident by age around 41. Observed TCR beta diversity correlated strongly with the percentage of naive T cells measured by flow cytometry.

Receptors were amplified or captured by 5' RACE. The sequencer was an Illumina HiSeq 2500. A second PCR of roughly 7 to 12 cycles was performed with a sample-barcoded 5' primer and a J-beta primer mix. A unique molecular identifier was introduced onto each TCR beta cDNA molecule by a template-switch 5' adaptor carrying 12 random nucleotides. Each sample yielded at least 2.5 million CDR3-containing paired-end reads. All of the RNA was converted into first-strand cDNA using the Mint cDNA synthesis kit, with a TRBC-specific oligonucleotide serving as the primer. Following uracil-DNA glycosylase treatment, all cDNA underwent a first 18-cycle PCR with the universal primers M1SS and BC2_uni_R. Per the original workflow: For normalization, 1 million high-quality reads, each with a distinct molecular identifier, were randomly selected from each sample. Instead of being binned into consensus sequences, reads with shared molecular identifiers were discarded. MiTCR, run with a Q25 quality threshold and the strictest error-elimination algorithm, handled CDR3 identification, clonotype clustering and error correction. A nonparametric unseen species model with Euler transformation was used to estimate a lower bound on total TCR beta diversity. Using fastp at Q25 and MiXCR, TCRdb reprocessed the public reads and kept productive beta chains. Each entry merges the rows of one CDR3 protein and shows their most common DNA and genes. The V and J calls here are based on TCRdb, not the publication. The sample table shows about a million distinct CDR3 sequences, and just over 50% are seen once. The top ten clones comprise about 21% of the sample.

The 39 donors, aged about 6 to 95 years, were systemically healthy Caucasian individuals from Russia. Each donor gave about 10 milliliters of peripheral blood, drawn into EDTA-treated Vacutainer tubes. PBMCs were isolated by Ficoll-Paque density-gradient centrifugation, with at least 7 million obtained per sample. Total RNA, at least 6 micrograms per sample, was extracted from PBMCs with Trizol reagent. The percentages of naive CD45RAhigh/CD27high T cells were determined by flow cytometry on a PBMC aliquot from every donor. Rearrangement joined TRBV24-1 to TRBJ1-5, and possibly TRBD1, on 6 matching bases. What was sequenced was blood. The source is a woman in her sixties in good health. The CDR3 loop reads CATSEGGSGNQPQHF. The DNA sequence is TGTGCCACCAGTGAAGGGGGATCGGGCAATCAGCCCCAGCATTTT.